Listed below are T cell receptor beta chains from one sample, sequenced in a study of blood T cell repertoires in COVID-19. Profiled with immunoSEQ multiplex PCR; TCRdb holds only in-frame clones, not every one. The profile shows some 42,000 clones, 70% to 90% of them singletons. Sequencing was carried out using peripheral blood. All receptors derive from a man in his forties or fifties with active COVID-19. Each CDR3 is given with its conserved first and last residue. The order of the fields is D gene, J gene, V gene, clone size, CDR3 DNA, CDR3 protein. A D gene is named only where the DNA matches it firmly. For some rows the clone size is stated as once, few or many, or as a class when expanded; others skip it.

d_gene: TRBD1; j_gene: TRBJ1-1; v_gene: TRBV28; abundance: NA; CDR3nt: TGTGCCAGCAGTACGCCGGGGACAGGTCTTGCTTTCTTT; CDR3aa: CASSTPGTGLAFF
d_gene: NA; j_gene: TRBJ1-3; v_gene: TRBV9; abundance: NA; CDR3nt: TGTGCCAGCAGCCCCGGACAGATTCCAAGCTCTGGAAACACCATATATTTT; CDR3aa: CASSPGQIPSSGNTIYF
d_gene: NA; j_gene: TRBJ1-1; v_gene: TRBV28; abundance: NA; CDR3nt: TGTGCCAGCATCATGACAGGAGTGAACACTGAAGCTTTCTTT; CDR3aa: CASIMTGVNTEAFF
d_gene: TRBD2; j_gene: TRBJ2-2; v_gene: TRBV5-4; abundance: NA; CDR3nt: TGTGCCAGCAGCCCCATAGCGGGGGGGGGCGGGGAGCTGTTTTTT; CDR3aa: CASSPIAGGGGELFF
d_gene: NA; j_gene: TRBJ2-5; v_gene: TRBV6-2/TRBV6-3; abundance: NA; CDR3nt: TGTGCCAGCAGTTCTGTAGAGACCCAGTACTTC; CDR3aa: CASSSVETQYF
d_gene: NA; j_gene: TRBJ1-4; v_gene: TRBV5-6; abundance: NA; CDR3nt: TGTGCCAGCAGCTTGGGACACCCCGAAAAACTGTTTTTT; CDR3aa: CASSLGHPEKLFF
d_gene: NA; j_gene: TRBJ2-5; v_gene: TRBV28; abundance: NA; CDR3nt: TGTGCCAGCAGTTTAAATTCGGGCGGGCTCAGGATATTCCAAGAGACCCAGTACTTC; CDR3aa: CASSLNSGGLRIFQETQYF
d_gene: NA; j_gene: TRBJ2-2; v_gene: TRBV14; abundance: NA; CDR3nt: TGTGCCAGCAGCCAATTCGTGAACACCGGGGAGCTGTTTTTT; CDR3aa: CASSQFVNTGELFF
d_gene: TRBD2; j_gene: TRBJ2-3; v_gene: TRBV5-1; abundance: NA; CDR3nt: TGCGCCAGCAGCTTGGCCCCTAGCGGGACGAGCACAGATACGCAGTATTTT; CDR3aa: CASSLAPSGTSTDTQYF
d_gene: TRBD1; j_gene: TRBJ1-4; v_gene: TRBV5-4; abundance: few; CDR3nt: TGTGCCAGCAGCCATAACAGGGGCGTCGGTGAAAAACTGTTTTTT; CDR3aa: CASSHNRGVGEKLFF
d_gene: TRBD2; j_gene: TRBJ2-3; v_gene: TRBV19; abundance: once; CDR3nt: TGTGCCAGCAGAGCGGGGCCTAGCACAGATACGCAGTATTTT; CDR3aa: CASRAGPSTDTQYF
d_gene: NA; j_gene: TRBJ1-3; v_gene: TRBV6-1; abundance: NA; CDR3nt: TGTGCCAGCAGTGAAGCGCTGGGGGCGGCTGGAAACACCATATATTTT; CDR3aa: CASSEALGAAGNTIYF
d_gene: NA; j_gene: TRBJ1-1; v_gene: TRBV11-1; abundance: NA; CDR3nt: TGTGCCAGCAGCCGCGGACAGAGAGTTTCTGAAGCTTTCTTT; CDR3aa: CASSRGQRVSEAFF
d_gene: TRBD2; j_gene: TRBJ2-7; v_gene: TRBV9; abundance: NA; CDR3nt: TGTGCCAGCAGCGTAGCCGGGACTAGCTACGAGCAGTACTTC; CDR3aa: CASSVAGTSYEQYF
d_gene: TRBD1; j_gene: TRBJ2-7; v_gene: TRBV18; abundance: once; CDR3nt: TGTGCCAGCTCACCCGCGGAGACAGGGGGATACGAGCAGTACTTC; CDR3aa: CASSPAETGGYEQYF
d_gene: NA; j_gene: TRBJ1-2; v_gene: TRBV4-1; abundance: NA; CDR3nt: TGCGCCAGCAGCCAAGCCCCGTCGTTCCCCGGACACCTACCATTC; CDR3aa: CASSQAPSFPGHLPF
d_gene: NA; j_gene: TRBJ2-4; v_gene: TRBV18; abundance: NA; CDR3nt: TGTGCCAGCTCACCGGTAGGGGGGGACATTCAGTACTTC; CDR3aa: CASSPVGGDIQYF
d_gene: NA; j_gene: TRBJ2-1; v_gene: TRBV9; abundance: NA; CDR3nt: TGTGCCAGCAGCGTAGGGGAGCGCGATGAGCAGTTCTTC; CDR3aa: CASSVGERDEQFF
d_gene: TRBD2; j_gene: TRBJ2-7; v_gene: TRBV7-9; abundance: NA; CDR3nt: TGTGCCAGCAGCGGACTAGCTCCTTACGAGCAGTACTTC; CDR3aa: CASSGLAPYEQYF
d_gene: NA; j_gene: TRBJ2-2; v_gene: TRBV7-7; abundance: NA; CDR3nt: TGTGCTAGCAGCCGGGACAACCTAAACACCGGGGAGCTGTTTTTT; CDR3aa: CASSRDNLNTGELFF
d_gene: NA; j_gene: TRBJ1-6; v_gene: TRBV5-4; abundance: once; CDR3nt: TGTGCCAGCAGTTCGCCACTGTCCTCACTCCACTTT; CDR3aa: CASSSPLSSLHF
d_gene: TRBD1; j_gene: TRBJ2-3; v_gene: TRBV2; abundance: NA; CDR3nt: TGTGCCAGCCAGTTAAGTGACAGGGGCACAGATACGCAGTATTTT; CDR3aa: CASQLSDRGTDTQYF
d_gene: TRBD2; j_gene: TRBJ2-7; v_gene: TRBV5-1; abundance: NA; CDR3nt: TGCGCCAGCAGCTTGATCCTAGCGGGACGGCGGGTCCACGAGCAGTACTTC; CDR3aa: CASSLILAGRRVHEQYF
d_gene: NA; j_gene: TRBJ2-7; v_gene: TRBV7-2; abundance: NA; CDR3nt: TGTGCCATCAGGCGGGGGCCTTCCTACGAGCAGTACTTC; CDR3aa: CAIRRGPSYEQYF
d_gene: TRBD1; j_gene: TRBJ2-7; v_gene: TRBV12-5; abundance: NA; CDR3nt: TGTGCTAGTGGTTTGGGGCTGACAGGGGTGTCCTACGAGCAGTACTTC; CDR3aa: CASGLGLTGVSYEQYF
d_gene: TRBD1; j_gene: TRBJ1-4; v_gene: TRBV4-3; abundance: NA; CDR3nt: TGCGCCAGCAGCCGGGACAGGACTATTGAAAAACTGTTTTTT; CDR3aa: CASSRDRTIEKLFF
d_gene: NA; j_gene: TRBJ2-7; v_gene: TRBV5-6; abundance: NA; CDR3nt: TGTGCCAGCAGCCTAACACAGGATTCCTACGAGCAGTACTTC; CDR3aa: CASSLTQDSYEQYF
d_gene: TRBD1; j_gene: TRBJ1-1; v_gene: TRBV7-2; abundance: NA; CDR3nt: TGTGCCAGCAGCTTCGACAGGGGAAGCACTGAAGCTTTCTTT; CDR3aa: CASSFDRGSTEAFF
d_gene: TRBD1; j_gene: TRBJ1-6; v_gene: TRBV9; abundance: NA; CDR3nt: TGTGCCAGCAGTAGCAGGGGGAATTCACCCCTCCACTTT; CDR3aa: CASSSRGNSPLHF
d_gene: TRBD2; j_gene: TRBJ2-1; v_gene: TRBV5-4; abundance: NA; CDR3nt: TGTGCCAGCAGCTTGAAAACGGGGGGTGAGCAGTTCTTC; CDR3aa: CASSLKTGGEQFF
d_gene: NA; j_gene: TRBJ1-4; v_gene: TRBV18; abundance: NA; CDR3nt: TGTGCCAGCTCACCACAGGGGTTTTTGAATGAAAAACTGTTTTTT; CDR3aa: CASSPQGFLNEKLFF
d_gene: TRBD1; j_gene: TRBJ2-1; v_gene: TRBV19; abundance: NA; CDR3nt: TGTGCCAGTAGTATTTCCGGGACAGGGGTGTTTAGTGAGCAGTTCTTC; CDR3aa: CASSISGTGVFSEQFF
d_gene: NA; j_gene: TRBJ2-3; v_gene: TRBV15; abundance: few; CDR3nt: TGTGCCACCAGCAGAAGCAGGGGAGTGAGGGAAGGGGCTAGCACAGATACGCAGTATTTT; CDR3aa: CATSRSRGVREGASTDTQYF
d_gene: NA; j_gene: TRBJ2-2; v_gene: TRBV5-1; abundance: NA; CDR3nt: TGCGCCAGCAGCTTGGAGGCTAGAAGGGGTGGGTCGAACACCGGGGAGCTGTTTTTT; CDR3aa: CASSLEARRGGSNTGELFF
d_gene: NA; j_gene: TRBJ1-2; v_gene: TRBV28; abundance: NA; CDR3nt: TGTGCCAGCAGTCCCCCCCTGGGCCAATCATATGGCTACACCTTC; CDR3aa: CASSPPLGQSYGYTF
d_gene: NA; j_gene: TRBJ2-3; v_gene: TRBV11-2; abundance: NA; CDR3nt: TGTGCCAGCACCCTAGGGGGCACAGATACGCAGTATTTT; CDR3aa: CASTLGGTDTQYF
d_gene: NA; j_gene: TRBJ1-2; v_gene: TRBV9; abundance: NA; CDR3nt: TGTGCCAGCAGCTCCAGTTCTAACTATGGCTACACCTTC; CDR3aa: CASSSSSNYGYTF
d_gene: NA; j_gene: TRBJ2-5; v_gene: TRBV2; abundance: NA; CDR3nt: TGTGCCAGCACCTATCAATCGGGGACCCAGTACTTC; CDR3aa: CASTYQSGTQYF
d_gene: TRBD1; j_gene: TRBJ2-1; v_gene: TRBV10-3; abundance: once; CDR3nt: TGTGCCATTCAGGGGGTCAATGAGCAGTTCTTC; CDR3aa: CAIQGVNEQFF
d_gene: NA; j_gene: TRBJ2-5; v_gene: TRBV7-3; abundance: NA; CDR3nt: TGTGCCAGCAGCTTATCCGGGAACCCCCAAGAGACCCAGTACTTC; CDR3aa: CASSLSGNPQETQYF
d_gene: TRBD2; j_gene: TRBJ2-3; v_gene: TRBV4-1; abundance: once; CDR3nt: TGCGCCAGTCAGGATGGGGGGGGGAGGCAGTATTTT; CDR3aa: CASQDGGGRQYF
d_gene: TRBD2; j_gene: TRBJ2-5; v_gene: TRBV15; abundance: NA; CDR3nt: TGTGCCACCAGAGGCGGGGGGTACCAAGAGACCCAGTACTTC; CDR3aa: CATRGGGYQETQYF
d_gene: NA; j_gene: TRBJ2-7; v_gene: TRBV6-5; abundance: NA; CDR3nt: TGTGCCAGCAGCCCCCGTTTCTACGAGCAGTACTTC; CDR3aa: CASSPRFYEQYF
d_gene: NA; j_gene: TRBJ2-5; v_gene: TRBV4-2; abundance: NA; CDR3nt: TGTGCCAGCAGCCAAGATCTTGTCGGGAATCCCCAGTACTTC; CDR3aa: CASSQDLVGNPQYF
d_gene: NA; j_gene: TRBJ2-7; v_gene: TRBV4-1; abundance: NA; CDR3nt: TGCGCCAGCAGCCAAAGAGTGGGGAGCTTCTACGAGCAGTACTTC; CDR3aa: CASSQRVGSFYEQYF
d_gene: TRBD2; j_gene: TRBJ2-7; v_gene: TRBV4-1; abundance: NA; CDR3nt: TGCGCCAGCAGCCATCTTAGCGGGAGGACCTACGAGCAGTACTTC; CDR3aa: CASSHLSGRTYEQYF
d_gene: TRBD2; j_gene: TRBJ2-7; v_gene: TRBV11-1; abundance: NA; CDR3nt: TGTGCCAGCAGGCTTAGTGGCGGGGGAGCCTACGAGCAGTACTTC; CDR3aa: CASRLSGGGAYEQYF
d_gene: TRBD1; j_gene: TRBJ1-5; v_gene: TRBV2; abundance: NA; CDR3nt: TGTGCCAGCAGGGGGACAGCTCAGCCCCAGCATTTT; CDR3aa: CASRGTAQPQHF
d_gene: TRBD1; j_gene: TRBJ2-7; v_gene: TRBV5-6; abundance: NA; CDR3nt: TGTGCCAGCAGCTCGACAGGGCTCTACGAGCAGTACTTC; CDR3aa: CASSSTGLYEQYF